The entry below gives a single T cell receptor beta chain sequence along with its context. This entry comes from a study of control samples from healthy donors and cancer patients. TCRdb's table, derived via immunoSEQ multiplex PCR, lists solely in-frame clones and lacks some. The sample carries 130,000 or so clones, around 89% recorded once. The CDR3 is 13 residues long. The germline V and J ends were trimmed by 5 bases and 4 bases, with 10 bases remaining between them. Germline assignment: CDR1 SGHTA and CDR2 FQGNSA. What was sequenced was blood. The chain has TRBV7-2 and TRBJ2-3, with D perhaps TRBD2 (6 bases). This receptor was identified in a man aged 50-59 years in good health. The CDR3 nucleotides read TGTGCCAGCAGCGAGCGGGTTTCAGATACGCAGTATTTT. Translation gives CASSERVSDTQYF.